The 13 T cell receptor beta chains reported below all come from one sample, sequenced in a study of cytomegalovirus exposure and HLA in healthy donors. Primers for the PCR totalled 60 Vbeta and 13 Jbeta. The table came from immunoSEQ multiplex PCR; TCRdb's copy has only in-frame clones and leaves some out. Among tens of thousands of clones, 62% were seen once, and the ten largest hold 4.4%. Source material: PBMCs. The receptors were gathered from a male donor in good health and CMV-seropositive.

In its sample, this clone was seen a few times. V usage is TRBV18 and J usage is TRBJ1-1; no clear D gene. CDR3 length equals 11 residues. V was clipped by 3 bases and J by 10 bases, with 9 bases between them. Germline V gene lookup returns CDR1 KGHSH and CDR2 LQKENI. CDR3 DNA sequence: TGTGCCAGCTCACCGGGAGAAGGAGCTTTCTTT. It is translated as CASSPGEGAFF.

The chain carries TRBV27 and TRBJ2-7; TRBD2 is a possible D gene (6 bases). Germline V gene data show CDR1 as MNHEY and CDR2 as SMNVEV (reference sequence). Trimming left V 5 bases short and J 7 bases short, with 21 bases between. The CDR3 has 15 amino acids. This CDR3 is CASSMAGRVSEEQYF. The CDR3 DNA follows: TGTGCCAGCAGTATGGCGGGACGGGTTTCTGAAGAGCAGTACTTC.

The J gene is TRBJ2-7, the V gene TRBV19; 7 nucleotides align to TRBD1. Trimming cost V 4 bases and J 3 bases; bases outside gene matches: 6. There are 14 residues in the CDR3. Looked up from germline, CDR1 is LNHDA and CDR2 is SQIVND (reference sequence). Written as DNA, the CDR3 is TGTGCCAGTAGTACGGGACAGCGAGGCTACGAGCAGTACTTC. Amino acids: CASSTGQRGYEQYF. Full variable domain (missing parts from reference TRBV19 and TRBJ2-7): DGGITQSPKYLFRKEGQNVTLSCEQNLNHDAMYWYRQDPGQGLRLIYYSQIVNDFQKGDIAEGYSVSREKKESFPLTVTSAQKNPTAFYLCASSTGQRGYEQYFGPGTRLTVT.

The chain has TRBV11-2 and TRBJ2-5; 13 nucleotides line up with TRBD2. Germline V gene sequence: CDR1 SGHAT, CDR2 FQNNGV. The CDR3 consists of 18 residues. V was clipped by 2 bases and J by 2 bases; unmatched bases: 8. CDR3 amino acids: CASSLRLAGGGGQETQYF. CDR3 nucleotides: TGTGCCAGCAGCTTAAGACTAGCGGGAGGTGGGGGGCAAGAGACCCAGTACTTC. The variable domain in full, with the rest retrieved from reference TRBV11-2 and TRBJ2-5, is EAGVAQSPRYKIIEKRQSVAFWCNPISGHATLYWYQQILGQGPKLLIQFQNNGVVDDSQLPKDRFSAERLKGVDSTLKIQPAKLEDSAVYLCASSLRLAGGGGQETQYFGPGTRLLVL.

The genes are TRBV6-5 and TRBJ1-2; weak D call: TRBD1 (5 bases). Trimming pared 7 bases from V and 2 bases from J, leaving 11 bases between. Germline loops: CDR1 MNHEY, CDR2 SVGAGI. The CDR3 consists of 13 residues. The CDR3 nucleotides read TGTGCCAGCATGGCCAGGGCAAACTATGGCTACACCTTC. This translates into CASMARANYGYTF.

This clone has only a few counts. The chain has TRBV19 and TRBJ2-1, with a possible D match to TRBD2 (7 bases). Germline V gene sequence: CDR1 LNHDA, CDR2 SQIVND (reference sequence). The CDR3 totals 16 residues. V was shortened by 3 bases and J by 7 bases, with 19 bases between the two germline ends. CDR3 coding DNA: TGTGCCAGTAGTATGGGGGGGCAGGGCGCATGGAATGAGCAGTTCTTC. Its protein product is CASSMGGQGAWNEQFF.

V usage is TRBV5-3 and J usage is TRBJ1-5, with 9 bases lining up with TRBD1. TRBV5-3 is reported as an ORF; its role is uncertain. The CDR3 extends over 17 amino acids. V shed 4 bases, J shed 8 bases, and the junction held 16 bases outside the gene matches. The CDR3 DNA reads TGTGCCAGAAGCCCGGGACAGGGACGTTTTAAATGGGAGCCCCAGCATTTT. Translated: CARSPGQGRFKWEPQHF.

This rearrangement joins TRBV30 to TRBJ2-7, with a tentative D call TRBD1 (6 bases). This CDR3 comprises 14 residues. The V gene lost 3 bases and the J gene lost 3 bases, with 15 bases spanning the gap. Germline V gene data show CDR1 as GTSNPN and CDR2 as SVGIG (reference sequence). The CDR3 loop reads CAWSDLTGHYEQYF. The CDR3 nucleotides are TGTGCCTGGAGCGACCTGACAGGCCACTACGAGCAGTACTTC. Using reference TRBV30 and TRBJ2-7 for the parts outside the CDR3, the full variable domain is SQTIHQWPATLVQPVGSPLSLECTVEGTSNPNLYWYRQAAGRGLQLLFYSVGIGQISSEVPQNLSASRPQDRQFILSSKKLLLSDSGFYLCAWSDLTGHYEQYFGPGTRLTVT.

The V and J genes are TRBV30 and TRBJ1-1; 7 bases agree with TRBD1. Trimming took 2 bases from V and 4 from J; bases not matched to a gene: 7. From germline, CDR1 is GTSNPN and CDR2 SVGIG (reference sequence). This CDR3 comprises 14 residues. Here the CDR3 reads CAWSIADRSTEAFF. The DNA of the CDR3 is TGTGCCTGGAGTATAGCGGACAGGAGCACTGAAGCTTTCTTT.

This rearrangement joins TRBV2 to TRBJ2-2, with no clear D. The CDR3 consists of 13 residues. V was trimmed by 3 bases and J by 5 bases, leaving 7 bases between them. Germline V gives CDR1 SNHLY, CDR2 FYNNEI. The CDR3: CASSDGRTGELFF. CDR3 nucleotides: TGTGCCAGCAGTGATGGCAGGACCGGGGAGCTGTTTTTT.

This sequence joins TRBV18 and TRBJ2-3; D may be TRBD2 (5 bases). Trimming cost V 2 bases and J 0 bases, with 18 bases left between them. There are 18 residues in the CDR3. Looked up from germline, CDR1 is KGHSH and CDR2 is LQKENI. The CDR3 DNA follows: TGTGCCAGCTCACCAAACCCGGACTTAGGACCTAGCACAGATACGCAGTATTTT. Translated: CASSPNPDLGPSTDTQYF.

This chain uses TRBV28 with TRBJ1-5; 7 nucleotides line up with TRBD1. Germline loops: CDR1 MDHEN, CDR2 SYDVKM. V lost 7 bases to trimming and J lost 7 bases; unmatched junction nucleotides: 13. The CDR3 loop spans 15 amino acids. Here the CDR3 reads CASTLGGGGGQPQHF. The CDR3 DNA reads as TGTGCCAGCACTCTAGGAGGGGGCGGAGGACAGCCCCAGCATTTT. The whole variable domain, filled in from reference TRBV28 and TRBJ1-5, reads DVKVTQSSRYLVKRTGEKVFLECVQDMDHENMFWYRQDPGLGLRLIYFSYDVKMKEKGDIPEGYSVSREKKERFSLILESASTNQTSMYLCASTLGGGGGQPQHFGDGTRLSIL.

The chain is built from TRBV7-2 and TRBJ2-3; TRBD2 matches 12 bases. CDR1 and CDR2 from the germline V gene are SGHTA and FQGNSA. CDR3 length: 17 amino acids. Germline trimming cut 1 base from V and 6 bases from J; bases unmatched to any gene: 8. The chain's CDR3 is CASSLVASGGAMDTQYF. In nucleotides, the CDR3 is TGTGCCAGCAGCTTAGTGGCTAGCGGGGGGGCCATGGATACGCAGTATTTT.